What follows are 10 T cell receptor beta chains derived from one specimen sequenced in a study of CD8+ T cells in alopecia areata. Cells pooled from cutaneous lymph nodes were sorted on CD4, CD8alpha, NKG2D, NKG2ACE and other markers. Sequencing templates came from extracted RNA that was reverse transcribed into cDNA. The method was immunoSEQ multiplex PCR; TCRdb's version includes in-frame clones alone and lacks a portion of them. The sample has approximately 300,000 clones, none seen only once. Sequencing was carried out using CD4+ T cells sorted from a lymph node. The receptors originated from a C3H/HeJ mouse with alopecia areata. This strain has MHC haplotype H2-k.

Note on this clone: Any gene name here is a mouse gene name. The CDR3 extends 4 residues past the end of the read, so its final part is completed from the germline J gene. V gene TRBV5 combines with J gene TRBJ2-1; 8 bases agree with TRBD2. Germline assignment: CDR1 LGHNA and CDR2 YNLKQL (reference sequence). The CDR3 consists of 13 residues. Incomplete CDR3 DNA: TGTGCCAGCAGCCCCCGGACTGGGTCT. Amino acid sequence: CASSPRTGS. The entire CDR3 protein reads CASSPRTGSEQFF.

This clone appeared a few times. Genes and germline come from the mouse. The read ends 4 residues before the CDR3 terminus; that terminus is restored from the germline J gene. The sample contains more than one DNA sequence encoding this CDR3. The chain uses TRBV5 and TRBJ2-2; 10 positions agree with TRBD2. V lost 0 bases, J lost 0 bases, and 1 base stayed unmatched. Germline V gives CDR1 LGHNA, CDR2 YNLKQL (reference sequence). The CDR3 spans 17 residues. CDR3 protein: CASSQDGLGANTGQLYF. CDR3 bases read: TGTGCCAGCAGCCAAGACGGACTGGGGGCAAACACCGGG.

This clone has just a few counts. All gene names here are mouse names. The read falls 4 residues short of the CDR3 end, and the missing part is taken from the germline J gene. V is TRBV1 and J is TRBJ2-5; 12 bases line up with TRBD2. The V gene's germline CDR1 is NSQYPW and CDR2 LRSPGD (reference sequence). After removal of 4 bases from V and 0 bases from J, the junction contained 5 bases not matched to a gene. This CDR3 region has 17 residues. The part of the CDR3 DNA that was read is TGCACCTGCAGTGGACTGGGGGGGCCCGTTAACCAAGAC. Its translation is CTCSGLGGPVNQD. The whole CDR3 sequence is CTCSGLGGPVNQDTQYF. Variable domain in full (rest from reference TRBV1 and TRBJ2-5): VTLLEQNPRWRLVPRGQAVNLRCILKNSQYPWMSWYQQDLQKQLQWLFTLRSPGDKEVKSLPGADYLATRVTDTELRLQVANMSQGRTLYCTCSGLGGPVNQDTQYFGPGTRLLVL.

With regard to this clone: The genes and germline here are from mouse. The CDR3 end is not reached by the read, which stops 4 residues before it; the germline J gene fills it in. This chain uses TRBV13-1 with TRBJ2-1; TRBD1 is a possible D gene (5 bases). Looked up from germline, CDR1 is NSHNY and CDR2 is SYGAGN. This CDR3 region has 13 residues. Incomplete CDR3 DNA: TGTGCCAGCAGTGAGGCAGGGAAGGCT. Amino acids: CASSEAGKA. The whole CDR3 protein is CASSEAGKAEQFF.

In this sample, this clone turned up a few times. Genes and germline are mouse. The observed sequence ends 4 residues before the CDR3 terminus, with the missing tail filled in from the germline J gene. The same CDR3 is also encoded by other DNA sequences in this sample. This chain links TRBV12-1 with TRBJ1-2; 7 positions agree with TRBD1. The germline gives CDR1 SGHSN, CDR2 HYEKVE. J lost 0 bases, V lost 4 bases, and 7 bases had no gene match. This CDR3 contains 15 residues. The CDR3 DNA, read in part, is TGTGCCAGCTCCCTCTCCGGGACAGCAAACTCC. Translated: CASSLSGTANS. In full, the CDR3 reads CASSLSGTANSDYTF. Using reference TRBV12-1 and TRBJ1-2 for the parts outside the CDR3, the full variable domain is DSGVVQSPRHIIKEKGGRSVLTCIPISGHSNVVWYQQTLGKELKFLIQHYEKVERDKGFLPSRFSVQQFDDYHSEMNMSALELEDSAMYFCASSLSGTANSDYTFGSGTRLLVI.

With regard to this clone: These gene names are mouse names. The read finishes 4 residues shy of the CDR3 end, and the germline J gene is used to complete it. The J gene is TRBJ2-7, the V gene TRBV13-3, with D perhaps TRBD2 (6 bases). The CDR3 sequence is 14 residues long. V shed 0 bases and J shed 3 bases, with 10 bases lying between them. Germline V gene data show CDR1 as NNHDY and CDR2 as SYVADS. The DNA read from the CDR3 is TGTGCCAGCAGTGATGCACGGGGGGACTAT. Translating it yields CASSDARGDY. The entire CDR3 sequence reads CASSDARGDYEQYF.

In this sample, this clone turned up a few times. Gene labels here are mouse ones. The CDR3 extends 4 residues past the end of the read, so its final part is completed from the germline J gene. The genes are TRBV13-1 and TRBJ2-5; 11 bases fit TRBD2. The trim removed 5 bases at V and 3 bases at J, leaving 5 bases unmatched. The CDR3 runs 15 residues. Germline V gene lookup returns CDR1 NSHNY and CDR2 SYGAGN. CDR3 DNA, as far as it was read: TGTGCCAGCAGCACCGACTGGGGGGGTCAAGAC. This translates into CASSTDWGGQD. The entire CDR3 is CASSTDWGGQDTQYF.

Notes on this clone: Mouse gene names and germline throughout. The read halts 4 residues ahead of the CDR3 end, with the missing end drawn from the germline J gene. The chain couples TRBV2 to TRBJ2-5, with TRBD2 identical over 10 bases. The trim removed 1 base at V and 3 bases at J, leaving 1 base unmatched. CDR3 length: 15 residues. Germline assignment: CDR1 LGHNA and CDR2 YSYQKL. Partial CDR3 DNA: TGTGCCAGCAGCCAAGGGACTGGGGGTCAAGAC. It codes for CASSQGTGGQD. The complete CDR3 reads CASSQGTGGQDTQYF. Looking up the rest from reference TRBV2 and TRBJ2-5 gives the full variable domain: DPKIIQKPKYLVAVTGSEKILICEQYLGHNAMYWYRQSAKKPLEFMFSYSYQKLMDNQTASSRFQPQSSKKNHLDLQITALKPDDSATYFCASSQGTGGQDTQYFGPGTRLLVL.

This clone occurred a few times. All gene names here are mouse names. The CDR3 end falls 4 residues outside the read, so it is completed with the germline J gene. The gene calls are TRBV29 and TRBJ2-1; a weak D match, TRBD1 (5 bases). CDR3 length equals 13 residues. Trimming stripped 7 bases from V and 1 base from J, with 8 bases between. The germline gives CDR1 MSHET, CDR2 SYDVDS. The CDR3 is CASKAGNYAEQFF. CDR3 DNA, as far as it was read: TGTGCTAGCAAGGCAGGGAACTATGCT. The variable domain in full, completed from reference TRBV29 and TRBJ2-1, reads DMKVTQMPRYLIKRMGENVLLECGQDMSHETMYWYRQDPGLGLQLIYISYDVDSNSEGDIPKGYRVSRKKREHFSLILDSAKTNQTSVYFCASKAGNYAEQFFGPGTRLTVL.

Concerning this clone itself: The gene names here belong to mouse. Read sequence stops 4 residues before the CDR3 end, and the germline J gene provides the missing end. Other DNA sequences within the sample encode an identical CDR3. This chain links TRBV13-1 with TRBJ2-3; 7 bases line up with TRBD1. V shed 3 bases, J shed 0 bases, and the junction held 4 bases outside the gene matches. Germline CDR1 reads NSHNY; CDR2 reads SYGAGN. The CDR3 extends over 15 amino acids. This chain's CDR3 is CASSGRDSSAETLYF. Partial CDR3 DNA: TGTGCCAGCAGTGGTCGGGACAGTAGTGCAGAA.